The text below deals with one T cell receptor beta chain. Its target is unknown. The data were taken from a study of human CD8 memory T cell subsets. Whole-study results and caveats: Unlike effector memory cells, stem-like memory and precursor exhausted T cells displayed similarly high diversity. The authors found that stem-like memory and precursor exhausted T cell repertoires overlapped minimally.

Germline CDR1 KGHSY, CDR2 FQNENV. The CDR3 covers 15 residues. A UMI-labeled 5' RACE approach was the method that produced the TCR beta libraries. One entry per CDR3 protein, without DNA, is what TCRdb gives after re-calling the 5' RACE reads. This listing includes some 10,000 distinct CDR3 sequences. Classification as TPEX applied to CCR7+ PD-1+ TIGIT+ early memory CD8+ T cells bearing exhausted-like traits. Healthy donor buffy coats were the source of the PBMC. This TCR derives from a human donor in good health. The chain employs TRBV16 and TRBJ2-3. The sequenced sample consisted of CD8+ T cells from PBMCs. Here the CDR3 reads CASSHPLAATDTQYF.